The T cell receptor beta chain under discussion was sequenced for a study of shared T cell receptors in the human thymus. The CDR3 extends over 13 amino acids. V was clipped by 3 bases and J by 0 bases, with 6 bases between them. The V gene's germline CDR1 is SGHAT and CDR2 FQNNGV. The assay was immunoSEQ multiplex PCR, and TCRdb's table has in-frame clones only and misses some. This table has some 700,000 clones, around nine tenths appearing once. The sample was also reused in another study, on human thymus T cells. That study adds: Congenital heart defects were the reason for the corrective surgery that the donors, healthy Finnish infants, were having.

Sequencing was performed on thymocytes. This clonotype was obtained from a boy younger than two with a congenital heart defect. The chain recombines TRBV11-2 with TRBJ2-7; D gene uncertain. The CDR3 bases are TGTGCCAGCAGCTTTGGCAGCTCCTACGAGCAGTACTTC. It codes for CASSFGSSYEQYF.